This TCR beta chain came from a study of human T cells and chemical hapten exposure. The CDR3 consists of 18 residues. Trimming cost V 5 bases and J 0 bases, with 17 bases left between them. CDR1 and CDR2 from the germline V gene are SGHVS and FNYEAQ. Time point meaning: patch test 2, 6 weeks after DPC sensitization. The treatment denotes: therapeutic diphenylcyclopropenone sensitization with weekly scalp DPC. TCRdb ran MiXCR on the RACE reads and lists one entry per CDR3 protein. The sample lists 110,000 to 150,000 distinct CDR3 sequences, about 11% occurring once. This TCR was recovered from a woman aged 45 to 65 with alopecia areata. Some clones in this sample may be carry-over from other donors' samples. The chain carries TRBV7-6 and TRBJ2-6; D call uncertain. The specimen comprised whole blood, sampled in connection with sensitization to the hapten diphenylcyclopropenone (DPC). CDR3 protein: CASSGILSRFSGANVLTF. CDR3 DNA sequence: TGTGCCAGCAGCGGAATATTATCTCGGTTCTCTGGGGCCAACGTCCTGACTTTC.